This passage covers 20 T cell receptor beta chains from one sample sequenced in a study of blood T cell repertoires in COVID-19. Sequenced by immunoSEQ multiplex PCR; TCRdb stores in-frame clones only, minus some. The repertoire consists of about 180,000 clones, with more than 75% occurring once and the leading ten covering approximately 2.7%. Sequenced: peripheral blood. The receptor set was obtained from a middle-aged man with active or convalescent COVID-19.

The rearrangement links TRBV13 to TRBJ2-5; 8 positions match TRBD2. The J segment lost 4 bases and the V segment lost 5 bases, leaving 9 bases of the junction unmatched. The CDR3 is 15 residues long. CDR1 and CDR2 from the germline V gene are PRHDT and FYEKMQ (reference sequence). The CDR3 bases are TGTGCCAGCAGCCCAATGGGACTAGGGGGAGAGACCCAGTACTTC. Encoded protein: CASSPMGLGGETQYF.

This chain connects TRBV30 to TRBJ1-1; the match to TRBD1 covers 11 bases. The length of the CDR3 is 14 residues. The V gene's germline CDR1 is GTSNPN and CDR2 SVGIG (reference sequence). Trimming took 4 bases from V and 6 from J; bases not matched to a gene: 7. The CDR3 region is CAWTPGQGVSEAFF. CDR3 bases: TGTGCCTGGACCCCGGGACAGGGGGTCTCTGAAGCTTTCTTT.

The rearrangement links TRBV4-2 to TRBJ2-5; TRBD2 matches 7 bases. The CDR3 runs to 16 residues. V gave up 1 base and J gave up 2 bases; unmatched junction bases: 7. CDR1 and CDR2 (germline): LGHNA, YNFKEQ. Written as DNA, the CDR3 is TGTGCCAGCAGCCAAGGGCTAGCGGTTCCGCAAGAGACCCAGTACTTC. Protein product: CASSQGLAVPQETQYF.

This chain connects TRBV11-1 to TRBJ1-3; no definite D call. The V end was cut by 3 bases, the J end by 4 bases, with 13 bases between. The CDR3 loop spans 15 amino acids. Germline values: CDR1 SGHAT, CDR2 FQDESV (reference sequence). The CDR3 sequence: CASSLTGFGGNTIYF. The CDR3 DNA follows: TGTGCCAGCAGCTTGACGGGGTTCGGAGGAAACACCATATATTTT.

CDR3 sequence reads: CASSQDPQGSGEKLFF. The CDR3 DNA sequence: TGTGCCAGCAGCCAAGACCCCCAGGGAAGTGGTGAAAAACTGTTTTTT. This chain links TRBV4-2 with TRBJ1-4; maybe TRBD1 (5 bases). CDR1 is LGHNA, CDR2 YNFKEQ, per germline. The CDR3 contains 16 residues. V was clipped by 0 bases and J by 7 bases, with 15 bases between them.

This sequence joins TRBV9 and TRBJ1-4; a weak D match, TRBD1 (6 bases). Germline CDR1 is SGDLS and CDR2 is YYNGEE. This CDR3 region has 16 residues. Trimming stripped 0 bases from V and 0 bases from J, with 9 bases between. CDR3 region: CASSVDRTATNEKLFF. The CDR3 DNA reads TGTGCCAGCAGCGTAGATCGGACAGCAACTAATGAAAAACTGTTTTTT.

The J gene is TRBJ2-3, the V gene TRBV7-3; possibly TRBD1 for D (6 bases). From germline, CDR1 is SGHTA and CDR2 FQGTGA. Between the trimmed V and J ends, which lost 8 bases and 3 bases, there was a span of 15 bases. This CDR3 spans 14 amino acids. The CDR3: CASQQGAATDTQYF. In DNA form, the CDR3 reads TGTGCCAGCCAACAGGGAGCTGCTACAGATACGCAGTATTTT.

This chain uses TRBV12-3 or TRBV12-4 with TRBJ2-3, with D hard to call. V lost 6 bases to trimming and J lost 7 bases, with 14 bases between them. This CDR3 region has 13 residues. CDR3 sequence: CASSYDNRNTQYF. CDR3 DNA sequence: TGTGCCAGCAGCTACGACAATCGGAATACGCAGTATTTT.

This chain connects TRBV6-5 to TRBJ1-2; weak D call: TRBD1 (6 bases). In germline, CDR1 is MNHEY, CDR2 SVGAGI. The CDR3 contains 13 residues. Trimming pared 5 bases from V and 4 bases from J, leaving 11 bases between. CDR3 bases: TGTGCCAGCAGTCCGGACAGTGTCTATGGCTACACCTTC. Protein sequence: CASSPDSVYGYTF.

The genes are TRBV19 and TRBJ2-3; D might be TRBD2 (6 bases). Trimming took 5 bases from V and 1 from J, leaving 10 bases between them. The CDR3 contains 14 residues. In germline, CDR1 is LNHDA, CDR2 SQIVND (reference sequence). The CDR3 sequence: CASSVQRGTDTQYF. The CDR3 DNA reads as TGTGCCAGTAGTGTCCAGCGGGGCACAGATACGCAGTATTTT.

This clone showed up just once. Additional DNA sequences in this sample encode the identical CDR3. This chain connects TRBV5-1 to TRBJ2-3; TRBD1 aligns across 8 bases. The J segment lost 1 base and the V segment lost 4 bases, leaving 2 bases of the junction unmatched. The CDR3 length is 14 residues. Germline V CDR1 and CDR2: SGHRS, YFSETQ. In DNA form, the CDR3 reads TGCGCCAGCAGCCCGGGACAGGGCACAGATACGCAGTATTTT. It encodes CASSPGQGTDTQYF.

The rearrangement joins TRBV9 to TRBJ2-3; 7 positions agree with TRBD1. The length of the CDR3 is 12 residues. The V segment lost 4 bases and the J segment 8 bases; nucleotides outside the gene matches: 4. Germline V lookup: CDR1 SGDLS, CDR2 YYNGEE. The CDR3 here is CASSPDRATQYF. As DNA, the CDR3 is TGTGCCAGCAGCCCCGACAGGGCTACGCAGTATTTT.

The rearrangement joins TRBV21-1 to TRBJ2-3; the tabulated D call, TRBD1, remains unverified against the DNA. TRBV21-1 is termed a pseudogene. The CDR3 runs to 19 residues. The CDR3 region is CASSKDTGQHFSLTDTQYF. The CDR3 DNA follows: TGTGCCAGCAGCAAAGATACGGGACAGCACTTTAGCCTCACAGATACGCAGTATTTT.

This clone was counted a few times. The chain is built from TRBV20-1 and TRBJ2-1; 10 positions agree with TRBD2. V shed 3 bases and J 3 bases; nucleotides not matched to a gene: 5. Germline CDR1 and CDR2: DFQATT and SNEGSKA (reference sequence). The CDR3 sequence is 15 residues long. The CDR3, as DNA: TGCAGTGCTAGTAGGACTAGCGGAAACTACAATGAGCAGTTCTTC. This gives the protein CSASRTSGNYNEQFF.

The gene calls are TRBV5-1 and TRBJ1-1; 10 bases are a match to TRBD1. The length of the CDR3 is 15 residues. Germline V gene sequence: CDR1 SGHRS, CDR2 YFSETQ. The J segment lost 4 bases and the V segment lost 4 bases, leaving 7 bases of the junction unmatched. CDR3 nucleotides: TGCGCCAGCAGCCCCCTGACAGGGGGCGGCACTGAAGCTTTCTTT. This codes for CASSPLTGGGTEAFF.

V is TRBV7-9 and J is TRBJ2-2, with D unclear. The CDR3 is 13 amino acids. Germline V lookup: CDR1 SEHNR, CDR2 FQNEAQ (reference sequence). Trimming stripped 4 bases from V and 0 bases from J, with 3 bases between. DNA of the CDR3: TGTGCCAGCAGCTCTACGAACACCGGGGAGCTGTTTTTT. Translating it yields CASSSTNTGELFF. Full variable domain (rest looked up from reference TRBV7-9 and TRBJ2-2): DTGVSQNPRHKITKRGQNVTFRCDPISEHNRLYWYRQTLGQGPEFLTYFQNEAQLEKSRLLSDRFSAERPKGSFSTLEIQRTEQGDSAMYLCASSSTNTGELFFGEGSRLTVL.

The V gene is TRBV28, the J gene TRBJ2-7; the D gene is possibly TRBD1 (5 bases). V was pared by 1 base and J by 2 bases, with 9 bases between. The germline gives CDR1 MDHEN, CDR2 SYDVKM. There are 14 residues in the CDR3. In DNA form, the CDR3 reads TGTGCCAGCAGTTTATTTAGGGGCACCTACGAGCAGTACTTC. It encodes CASSLFRGTYEQYF.

This chain connects TRBV6-2 or TRBV6-3 to TRBJ1-3; the match to TRBD1 covers 8 bases. Trimming cost V 4 bases and J 1 base; bases outside gene matches: 6. The germline gives CDR1 MNHEY, CDR2 SVGEGT. The CDR3 is made up of 16 amino acids. DNA for the CDR3: TGTGCCAGCAGTTCCATGACAGGGGAATCTGGAAACACCATATATTTT. Translation gives CASSSMTGESGNTIYF.

The chain uses TRBV9 and TRBJ1-3; the D gene is possibly TRBD1 (5 bases). Germline loops: CDR1 SGDLS, CDR2 YYNGEE. Trimming pared 3 bases from V and 0 bases from J, leaving 13 bases between. CDR3 length: 16 residues. The DNA for the CDR3 is TGTGCCAGCAGCGAGGGGCCTTTGAGCTCTGGAAACACCATATATTTT. It translates to CASSEGPLSSGNTIYF.

The gene calls are TRBV4-2 and TRBJ1-2; 10 nucleotides align to TRBD1. The V gene end was trimmed by 4 bases and the J gene end by 3 bases; junction bases not matched to a gene: 11. Germline CDR1 and CDR2: LGHNA and YNFKEQ. This CDR3 has 17 amino acids. CDR3 sequence: CASSPINRDRGYYGYTF. The CDR3 DNA reads as TGTGCCAGCAGCCCGATTAACCGGGACAGGGGTTACTATGGCTACACCTTC.